A single sample is the source of the 32 T cell receptor beta chains below, sequenced in a study of molecular identifiers for immune sequencing clone quantification. MiXCR was run by TCRdb on the PCR reads, yielding one entry per CDR3 protein. The sample carries approximately 60,000 distinct CDR3 sequences, around 19% recorded once. The sample comprised naive CD8+ T cells from blood, with Jurkat cell RNA spiked in. Subset specified: FACS-sorted CD8+CD4-CCR7+CD45RA+ naive T cells. The source is a human donor in good health. Some libraries in this study had Jurkat cell RNA spiked in.

This clonotype was found once. Being one base from a much bigger clone, this may be a read error. The missing conserved phenylalanine or tryptophan at the end of this CDR3 makes a read error likely. This sequence joins TRBV5-6 and TRBJ2-3; weak D call: TRBD2 (6 bases). The germline gives CDR1 SGHDT, CDR2 YYEEEE. V gave up 6 bases and J gave up 4 bases, with 27 bases separating them. The CDR3 loop spans 18 amino acids. CDR3 protein: CASNPSIRDFSPADTQYL. CDR3 DNA: TGTGCCAGCAACCCCTCTATTAGGGACTTCTCCCCAGCAGATACGCAGTATCTT.

This clonotype came up once. It may be a read error: a sequence one base away is much more abundant. V usage is TRBV4-3 and J usage is TRBJ2-1; D is ambiguous. CDR1 and CDR2 (germline): LGHNA, YSLEER. The CDR3 covers 13 residues. Trimming removed 8 bases from V and 7 bases from J, with 15 bases in between. CDR3 amino acids: CASGPMLENEQFF. The DNA of the CDR3 is TGCGCCAGCGGTCCTATGCTCGAAAATGAGCAGTTCTTC.

There are a few counts of this clonotype. The junction departs from germline at one end; a sequencing error may be responsible. This chain connects TRBV7-8 to TRBJ2-4; 7 bases map to TRBD2. This CDR3 is 17 amino acids long. CDR1 and CDR2 (germline): SGHVS, FQNEAQ. DNA for the CDR3: TGTGCCGTACCTCTCAGGGAGGGTGTCGGAGCCAAGAACATTCAGTACTTC. This codes for CAVPLREGVGAKNIQYF.

This clonotype has at least ten counts. This chain connects TRBV29-1 to TRBJ1-1, with 9 bases lining up with TRBD1. Germline CDR1 reads SQVTM; CDR2 reads ANQGSEA. The CDR3 is 13 residues long. V lost 8 bases to trimming and J lost 7 bases; unmatched junction nucleotides: 11. CDR3 DNA: TGCAGCCTGGTGACAGGGGGTCGGGGTGAAGCTTTCTTT. Its translation: CSLVTGGRGEAFF.

This clonotype was detected a few times. The chain joins TRBV25-1 to TRBJ2-1; unclear D gene. Per the germline V gene, CDR1 is MGHDK and CDR2 is SYGVNS. The ends were cut back, 7 bases at V and 4 bases at J, with 11 bases in the middle. There are 13 residues in the CDR3. This chain's CDR3 is CASMPSLYNEQFF. Here the CDR3 DNA reads TGTGCCAGCATGCCCAGCCTATACAATGAGCAGTTCTTC.

This clonotype showed up many times. The chain is built from TRBV6-6 and TRBJ2-3; D remains unclear. CDR1 is MNHNY and CDR2 is SVGAGI in the germline V gene (reference sequence). This CDR3 region has 10 residues. Trimming stripped 4 bases from V and 4 bases from J, with 0 bases between. The CDR3 nucleotides are TGTGCCAGCAGTTCAGATACGCAGTATTTT. The encoded protein is CASSSDTQYF.

At least ten counts were recorded for this clonotype. This chain uses TRBV6-2 or TRBV6-3 with TRBJ1-5, with D tentatively TRBD1 (6 bases). V lost 7 bases and J lost 5, with 15 bases in between. Germline V gives CDR1 MNHEY, CDR2 SVGEGT. The CDR3 is 14 amino acids. CDR3 coding DNA: TGTGCCAGCACCAAACGACAGGTTGATCAGCCCCAGCATTTT. It yields the protein CASTKRQVDQPQHF.

This clonotype has a count of ten or more. The chain uses TRBV30 and TRBJ2-7; 8 bases agree with TRBD2. The V and J ends lost 1 base and 3 bases, in that order; junction bases with no gene match: 8. This CDR3 has 15 residues. Germline CDR1 is GTSNPN and CDR2 is SVGIG (reference sequence). The CDR3 spells CAWSAPKLADYEQYF. DNA for the CDR3: TGTGCCTGGAGTGCCCCAAAACTAGCGGACTACGAGCAGTACTTC.

This clonotype was counted ten times or more. The V gene is TRBV27, the J gene TRBJ1-1; D unclear. Trimming took 5 bases from V and 2 from J, leaving 12 bases between them. Per the germline V gene, CDR1 is MNHEY and CDR2 is SMNVEV (reference sequence). The CDR3 sequence is 14 residues long. CDR3 bases: TGTGCCAGCAGTCTAAAAGGGAGAAACACTGAAGCTTTCTTT. Translating it yields CASSLKGRNTEAFF.

The table lists this clonotype with many counts. V gene TRBV25-1 combines with J gene TRBJ1-2, with D perhaps TRBD1 (5 bases). V shed 4 bases and J shed 3 bases, with 12 bases lying between them. The germline V gene has CDR1 MGHDK and CDR2 SYGVNS. The CDR3 runs 14 residues. DNA of the CDR3: TGTGCCAGCAGTGCGGTCGACAGCTACTATGGCTACACCTTC. Protein product: CASSAVDSYYGYTF.

This clonotype appeared a few times. This rearrangement joins TRBV30 to TRBJ1-6; no definite D call. Germline lookup yields CDR1 GTSNPN and CDR2 SVGIG (reference sequence). The CDR3 sequence is 15 residues long. The V gene lost 0 bases and the J gene lost 10 bases, with 16 bases spanning the gap. The CDR3 loop is CAWSVSGVNQSPLHF. CDR3 in DNA: TGTGCCTGGAGTGTATCTGGGGTTAACCAGTCACCCCTCCACTTT.

Only a few counts were recorded for this clonotype. V gene TRBV4-2 combines with J gene TRBJ2-1; D may be TRBD2 (6 bases). The germline gives CDR1 LGHNA, CDR2 YNFKEQ. V shed 2 bases and J shed 0 bases, with 11 bases lying between them. The CDR3 totals 16 residues. DNA for the CDR3: TGTGCCAGCAGCCAACTAGCGTCAAGCTCCTACAATGAGCAGTTCTTC. As protein: CASSQLASSSYNEQFF.

This sequence joins TRBV4-2 and TRBJ2-1; 10 nucleotides align to TRBD2. Germline values: CDR1 LGHNA, CDR2 YNFKEQ. The V and J ends lost 1 base and 6 bases, in that order; junction bases with no gene match: 6. There are 16 residues in the CDR3. CDR3 nucleotides: TGTGCCAGCAGCCAAGTAGCGGGAGGCGGTGCCAATGAGCAGTTCTTC. Translated: CASSQVAGGGANEQFF.

This clonotype was detected once. A much larger clone lies one base from this, so it may be a read error. The chain combines TRBV7-9 with TRBJ2-1, with D hard to call. CDR3 size: 12 residues. Per the germline V gene, CDR1 is SEHNR and CDR2 is FQNEAQ (reference sequence). Trimming pared 5 bases from V and 5 bases from J, leaving 7 bases between. In DNA form, the CDR3 reads TGTGCCAGCAGCGGCGTCCACAATGAGCAGTTCTTC. It is translated as CASSGVHNEQFF.

This clonotype was picked up many times. This chain connects TRBV6-1 to TRBJ2-6; D is unclear. Germline CDR1 and CDR2: MNHNS and SASEGT. This CDR3 has 13 amino acids. Trimming removed 6 bases from V and 3 bases from J, with 6 bases in between. DNA of the CDR3: TGTGCCAGCAGGGCAGGTGGGGCCAACGTCCTGACTTTC. It yields the protein CASRAGGANVLTF.

This clonotype was observed at least ten times. The V and J genes are TRBV4-3 and TRBJ2-3, with 13 nucleotides matching TRBD2. This CDR3 has 17 amino acids. V was clipped by 0 bases and J by 6 bases; unmatched bases: 6. The V gene's germline CDR1 is LGHNA and CDR2 YSLEER. CDR3 sequence: CASSQDLLAGGLDTQYF. The CDR3 bases are TGCGCCAGCAGCCAAGATTTACTAGCGGGAGGGCTGGATACGCAGTATTTT.

Turning to this clonotype: Mismatch with germline at one junction end may stem from a read error. The gene calls are TRBV29-1 and TRBJ2-7, with a weak D call TRBD2 (7 bases). The CDR3 loop spans 16 amino acids. CDR1 SQVTM and CDR2 ANQGSEA come from the germline V gene. This CDR3 reads CSDELPGASGPYEQYF. DNA of the CDR3: TGCAGCGATGAACTCCCAGGGGCTAGCGGACCCTACGAGCAGTACTTC.

A word on this clonotype: A much larger clone is a single base away; this may be a read error. The chain links TRBV27 to TRBJ1-2; tentatively, D is TRBD1 (5 bases). The V gene's germline CDR1 is MNHEY and CDR2 SMNVEV (reference sequence). Trimming removed 5 bases from V and 5 bases from J, with 12 bases in between. The CDR3 has 13 residues. CDR3 residues: CASSTGLGYGYTF. The CDR3 DNA sequence: TGTGCCAGCAGTACGGGACTGGGTTATGGCTACACCTTC.

There are many counts of this clonotype. The V call is TRBV11-2, the J call TRBJ1-5; D not certain. This CDR3 region has 17 residues. In germline, CDR1 is SGHAT, CDR2 FQNNGV. Trimming left V 0 bases short and J 8 bases short, with 20 bases between. The CDR3 loop reads CASSLEGNLSPVEPQHF. DNA of the CDR3: TGTGCCAGCAGCTTAGAGGGGAACCTCTCGCCCGTTGAGCCCCAGCATTTT.

This clonotype was observed a handful of times. Since a much larger clone is just one base distant, this may be a read error. V gene TRBV6-5 combines with J gene TRBJ2-2; 10 positions agree with TRBD2. There are 16 residues in the CDR3. The germline CDR1 and CDR2 sequences are MNHEY and SVGAGI. The CDR3 loop reads CASSYVSGRNTGELVF. The CDR3 region has the DNA TGTGCCAGCAGTTACGTTAGCGGGAGGAACACCGGGGAGCTGGTTTTT.

This clonotype has a handful of counts. The genes are TRBV27 and TRBJ2-7, with D possibly called TRBD1 or TRBD2 (5 bases each). Germline V CDR1 and CDR2: MNHEY, SMNVEV (reference sequence). The CDR3 runs to 16 residues. Deletions cut 2 bases from V and 0 bases from J, with 14 bases between. CDR3 DNA: TGTGCCAGCAGTTTACAAGCAGGGACGAGCTCCTACGAGCAGTACTTC. Protein: CASSLQAGTSSYEQYF.

This clonotype has ten or more counts. CDR3 region: CAISESRGTVEETQYF. DNA of the CDR3: TGTGCCATCAGTGAGTCGAGGGGAACGGTCGAAGAGACCCAGTACTTC. The V and J genes are TRBV10-3 and TRBJ2-5; D tentatively fits TRBD1 or TRBD2 (5 bases each). This CDR3 is built from 16 residues. V shed 0 bases and J shed 3 bases, with 14 bases lying between them. Per germline, CDR1 ENHRY and CDR2 SYGVKD.

This clonotype was detected many times. This chain links TRBV6-5 with TRBJ2-5, with D perhaps TRBD1 or TRBD2 (5 bases each). Per germline, CDR1 MNHEY and CDR2 SVGAGI. The CDR3 sequence is 16 residues long. Trimming shortened V by 5 bases and J by 3 bases, and 19 bases separated the two germline ends. For the CDR3, the DNA is TGTGCCAGCAGTACCGGGACCGCCAGCTGGAAAGAGACCCAGTACTTC. Its protein product is CASSTGTASWKETQYF.

This clonotype was found many times. J is TRBJ1-2 and V is TRBV15, with 8 bases that match TRBD1. V trimming: 0 bases; J trimming: 3 bases; junction bases outside the gene matches: 6. This CDR3 comprises 16 residues. Germline loops: CDR1 LNHNV, CDR2 YYDKDF (reference sequence). CDR3 nucleotide sequence: TGTGCCACCAGCAGAGATAGGGGACAGGACTACTATGGCTACACCTTC. This codes for CATSRDRGQDYYGYTF.

The genes are TRBV14 and TRBJ2-7, with 7 bases that match TRBD1. Germline V gene sequence: CDR1 SGHDN, CDR2 FVKESK. V dropped 3 bases and J dropped 2; count of bases not matched to a gene: 4. The CDR3 loop spans 14 amino acids. CDR3 bases: TGTGCCAGCAGCCATGGGACAGCCACCTACGAGCAGTACTTC. Protein sequence: CASSHGTATYEQYF. Together with reference TRBV14 and TRBJ2-7, the CDR3 gives the full variable domain: EAGVTQFPSHSVIEKGQTVTLRCDPISGHDNLYWYRRVMGKEIKFLLHFVKESKQDESGMPNNRFLAERTGGTYSTLKVQPAELEDSGVYFCASSHGTATYEQYFGPGTRLTVT.

This clonotype has ten or more counts. The chain is built from TRBV4-2 and TRBJ1-3; the D is unclear. CDR1 is LGHNA, CDR2 YNFKEQ, per germline. CDR3 length: 17 residues. Trimming took 3 bases from V and 0 from J, leaving 15 bases between them. CDR3 bases: TGTGCCAGCAGCCATTATATTCAAGTAGACTCTGGAAACACCATATATTTT. This sequence encodes CASSHYIQVDSGNTIYF.

In this sample, this clonotype turned up many times. This chain uses TRBV5-1 with TRBJ2-3, with 7 bases lining up with TRBD2. V lost 3 bases to trimming and J lost 2 bases; unmatched junction nucleotides: 9. The CDR3 loop spans 16 amino acids. CDR1 is SGHRS, CDR2 YFSETQ, per germline. CDR3 nucleotide sequence: TGCGCCAGCAGCTCCACTACTAGCGCATTCACAGATACGCAGTATTTT. Residues: CASSSTTSAFTDTQYF. Filled out from reference TRBV5-1 and TRBJ2-3, the complete variable domain reads KAGVTQTPRYLIKTRGQQVTLSCSPISGHRSVSWYQQTPGQGLQFLFEYFSETQRNKGNFPGRFSGRQFSNSRSEMNVSTLELGDSALYLCASSSTTSAFTDTQYFGPGTRLTVL.

In its sample, this clonotype was seen many times. CDR3 amino acids: CASSLTDTQYF. The CDR3 DNA follows: TGTGCCAGCAGTCTCACAGATACGCAGTATTTT. The rearrangement uses TRBV28 and TRBJ2-3; D is uncertain. The ends were cut back, 5 bases at V and 2 bases at J, with 2 bases in the middle. The CDR3 contains 11 residues. Looked up from germline, CDR1 is MDHEN and CDR2 is SYDVKM.

This clonotype was recorded many times. This chain joins TRBV29-1 and TRBJ2-7, with 13 bases fitting TRBD2. In germline, CDR1 is SQVTM, CDR2 ANQGSEA. This CDR3 is 12 amino acids long. The V segment lost 6 bases and the J segment 11 bases; nucleotides outside the gene matches: 7. The CDR3 region is CSVPGLAGNKYF. The CDR3 DNA is TGCAGCGTGCCGGGACTAGCGGGGAATAAGTACTTC.

Only a few counts were recorded for this clonotype. The chain has TRBV12-3 or TRBV12-4 and TRBJ1-3; D possibly corresponds to TRBD1 (5 bases). Trimming removed 4 bases at V and 0 bases at J, with 7 bases between. The CDR3 sequence is 14 residues long. CDR3 DNA: TGTGCCAGCAGTTGGGGCGGCTCTGGAAACACCATATATTTT. It codes for CASSWGGSGNTIYF.

This clonotype was found many times. The V and J genes are TRBV7-8 and TRBJ1-3; D call uncertain. The CDR3 contains 11 residues. Germline V gives CDR1 SGHVS, CDR2 FQNEAQ. The V end lost 5 bases, the J end lost 4 bases, and 3 bases lay between the germline ends. CDR3 nucleotides: TGTGCCAGCAGCCCCGGAAACACCATATATTTT. This translates into CASSPGNTIYF.

The chain carries TRBV6-5 and TRBJ2-1; perhaps D is TRBD1 or TRBD2 (5 bases each). Between the trimmed V and J ends, which lost 2 bases and 2 bases, there was a span of 16 bases. The CDR3 contains 17 residues. Germline lookup yields CDR1 MNHEY and CDR2 SVGAGI. CDR3 protein: CASSYRPGPLAYNEQFF. The CDR3 nucleotides read TGTGCCAGCAGTTACCGTCCGGGACCGCTAGCCTACAATGAGCAGTTCTTC.